These T cell receptor beta chains were read from a single sample in a study of blood T cell repertoires in COVID-19. Sequencing used immunoSEQ multiplex PCR; TCRdb keeps in-frame clones, though not all of them. The data hold approximately 150,000 clones, with around 83% observed a single time. Source material: peripheral blood. All receptors come from a man in his sixties with active or convalescent COVID-19. Each CDR3 is given with its conserved first and last residue. Fields, in order: clone size, V gene, J gene, D gene, CDR3 DNA, CDR3 protein. A D gene is named only where the DNA matches it firmly. Only some rows state a clone size, as once, few, many or a class for expanded clones.

abundance: NA
v_gene: TRBV5-1
j_gene: TRBJ1-2
d_gene: TRBD1
CDR3nt: TGCGCCAGCGGCGGGACAGGGAGCTATGGCTACACCTTC
CDR3aa: CASGGTGSYGYTF

abundance: once
v_gene: TRBV10-3
j_gene: TRBJ1-1
d_gene: TRBD1
CDR3nt: TGTGCCATCAGTGAGGCCGGGACAGCGAACACTGAAGCTTTCTTT
CDR3aa: CAISEAGTANTEAFF

abundance: NA
v_gene: TRBV19
j_gene: TRBJ1-3
d_gene: NA
CDR3nt: TGTGCCAGTAGTCTAAAGTTCAGGGGTGAGGGCAGTGGAAACACCATATATTTT
CDR3aa: CASSLKFRGEGSGNTIYF

abundance: NA
v_gene: TRBV18
j_gene: TRBJ1-2
d_gene: TRBD1
CDR3nt: TGTGCCAGCTCACCTAAACAACAGGGGGCGGATGGCTACACCTTC
CDR3aa: CASSPKQQGADGYTF

abundance: few
v_gene: TRBV19
j_gene: TRBJ1-3
d_gene: NA
CDR3nt: TGTGCCAGTAGTACTTCAGGGCCGGGCCGCCCATCGATCGGAAACACCATATATTTT
CDR3aa: CASSTSGPGRPSIGNTIYF

abundance: NA
v_gene: TRBV10-3
j_gene: TRBJ1-4
d_gene: NA
CDR3nt: TGTGCCATCAGTGAGTCATTAGACAGCTTTAATGAAAAACTGTTTTTT
CDR3aa: CAISESLDSFNEKLFF

abundance: NA
v_gene: TRBV14
j_gene: TRBJ1-1
d_gene: NA
CDR3nt: TGTGCCAGCAGCCCCCCGAGGACAGTTATGAACACTGAAGCTTTCTTT
CDR3aa: CASSPPRTVMNTEAFF

abundance: NA
v_gene: TRBV6-5
j_gene: TRBJ1-2
d_gene: NA
CDR3nt: TGTGCCAGCAGTTACTCGAGGCTGAAGGATGGCTACACCTTC
CDR3aa: CASSYSRLKDGYTF

abundance: NA
v_gene: TRBV6-5
j_gene: TRBJ2-3
d_gene: TRBD1
CDR3nt: TGTGCCAGCGAAGTAGGACAGGGAACAGATACGCAGTATTTT
CDR3aa: CASEVGQGTDTQYF

abundance: NA
v_gene: TRBV28
j_gene: TRBJ1-1
d_gene: NA
CDR3nt: TGTGCCAGCATTTATGACAGGAACACTGAAGCTTTCTTT
CDR3aa: CASIYDRNTEAFF

abundance: NA
v_gene: TRBV30
j_gene: TRBJ1-3
d_gene: NA
CDR3nt: TGTGCCTGGAGTGTGTCCTCGAGGGGGAACTCTGGAAACACCATATATTTT
CDR3aa: CAWSVSSRGNSGNTIYF

abundance: NA
v_gene: TRBV28
j_gene: TRBJ2-1
d_gene: NA
CDR3nt: TGTGCCAGCAGTTTAGGACAGCGGGGCAATGAGCAGTTCTTC
CDR3aa: CASSLGQRGNEQFF

abundance: NA
v_gene: TRBV2
j_gene: TRBJ1-5
d_gene: TRBD1
CDR3nt: TGTGCCAGCAGGACAGGGGGCGGAAGCAATCAGCCCCAGCATTTT
CDR3aa: CASRTGGGSNQPQHF

abundance: NA
v_gene: TRBV7-9
j_gene: TRBJ2-2
d_gene: TRBD1
CDR3nt: TGTGCCAGCAGCTCCCGGGGCAGGGGGCCCCTCACCGGGGAGCTGTTTTTT
CDR3aa: CASSSRGRGPLTGELFF

abundance: NA
v_gene: TRBV28
j_gene: TRBJ1-6
d_gene: NA
CDR3nt: TGTGCCAGCAGTCCCCTCGAGGAGAGCCATTCACCCCTCCACTTT
CDR3aa: CASSPLEESHSPLHF

abundance: NA
v_gene: TRBV7-9
j_gene: TRBJ2-3
d_gene: TRBD2
CDR3nt: TGTGCCAGCAGCTGGACTAGCGGGTCCACAGATACGCAGTATTTT
CDR3aa: CASSWTSGSTDTQYF

abundance: NA
v_gene: TRBV30
j_gene: TRBJ2-5
d_gene: TRBD2
CDR3nt: TGTGCCGGAGAGCGGGGGGGCAAGACCCAGTACTTC
CDR3aa: CAGERGGKTQYF

abundance: few
v_gene: TRBV2
j_gene: TRBJ1-1
d_gene: TRBD1
CDR3nt: TGTGCCAGCAGTGTCTCACAGGGGGCCTCTGAAGCTTTCTTT
CDR3aa: CASSVSQGASEAFF

abundance: NA
v_gene: TRBV27
j_gene: TRBJ1-5
d_gene: TRBD1
CDR3nt: TGTGCCAGCAGCCTCTTCACTCCGGGACAGGGCTATCAGCCCCAGCATTTT
CDR3aa: CASSLFTPGQGYQPQHF

abundance: few
v_gene: TRBV19
j_gene: TRBJ2-3
d_gene: TRBD1
CDR3nt: TGTGCCAGTAGTACGCGACAGGGGGCTACAGATACGCAGTATTTT
CDR3aa: CASSTRQGATDTQYF

abundance: NA
v_gene: TRBV19
j_gene: TRBJ1-3
d_gene: NA
CDR3nt: TGTGCCAGTAGTATACAGGCGCGTGGAAACACCATATATTTT
CDR3aa: CASSIQARGNTIYF

abundance: NA
v_gene: TRBV4-1
j_gene: TRBJ1-1
d_gene: NA
CDR3nt: TGCGCCAGCAGCCAAGTTGGGGGGGGCACTGAAGCTTTCTTT
CDR3aa: CASSQVGGGTEAFF

abundance: NA
v_gene: TRBV4-3
j_gene: TRBJ1-1
d_gene: TRBD1
CDR3nt: TGCGCCAGCAGCCAATCCGGGACAGGGAACGCTGAAGCTTTCTTT
CDR3aa: CASSQSGTGNAEAFF

abundance: NA
v_gene: TRBV7-2
j_gene: TRBJ1-2
d_gene: NA
CDR3nt: TGTGCCAGCAGCCCCAGGGTGGAACCGAGCTATGGCTACACCTTC
CDR3aa: CASSPRVEPSYGYTF

abundance: NA
v_gene: TRBV24-1
j_gene: TRBJ2-5
d_gene: TRBD2
CDR3nt: TGTGCCACCAGTGATAATAGCGGGAGGGCCTGGACCCAGTACTTC
CDR3aa: CATSDNSGRAWTQYF

abundance: once
v_gene: TRBV6-5
j_gene: TRBJ2-1
d_gene: NA
CDR3nt: TGTGCCAGCAGTTTAGGCGGGATCAATGAGCAGTTCTTC
CDR3aa: CASSLGGINEQFF

abundance: NA
v_gene: TRBV6-5
j_gene: TRBJ1-2
d_gene: NA
CDR3nt: TGTGCCAGCAGTTACTCGGGGACAACAAACTATGGCTACACCTTC
CDR3aa: CASSYSGTTNYGYTF